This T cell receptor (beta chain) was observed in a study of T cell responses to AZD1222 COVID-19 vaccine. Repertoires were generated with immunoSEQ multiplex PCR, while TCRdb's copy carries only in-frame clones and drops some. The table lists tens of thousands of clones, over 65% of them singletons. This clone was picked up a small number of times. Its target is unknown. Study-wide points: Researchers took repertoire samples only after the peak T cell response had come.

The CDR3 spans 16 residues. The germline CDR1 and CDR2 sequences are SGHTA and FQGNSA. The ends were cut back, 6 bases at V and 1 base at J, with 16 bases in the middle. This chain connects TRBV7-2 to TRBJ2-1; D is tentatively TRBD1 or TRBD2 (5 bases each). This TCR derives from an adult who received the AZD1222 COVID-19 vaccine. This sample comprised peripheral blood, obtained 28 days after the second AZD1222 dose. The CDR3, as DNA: TGTGCCAGCAGTTTTGGGGGTATTACGTCCTACAATGAGCAGTTCTTC. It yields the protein CASSFGGITSYNEQFF.